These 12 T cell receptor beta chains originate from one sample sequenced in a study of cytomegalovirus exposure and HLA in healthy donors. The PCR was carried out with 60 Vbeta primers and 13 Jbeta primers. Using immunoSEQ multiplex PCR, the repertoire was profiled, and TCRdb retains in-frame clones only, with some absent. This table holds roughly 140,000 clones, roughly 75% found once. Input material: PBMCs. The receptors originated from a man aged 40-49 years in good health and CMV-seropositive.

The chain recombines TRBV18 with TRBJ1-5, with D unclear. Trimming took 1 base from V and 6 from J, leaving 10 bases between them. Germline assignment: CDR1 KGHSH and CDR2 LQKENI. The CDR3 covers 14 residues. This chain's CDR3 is CASSPLESIQPQHF. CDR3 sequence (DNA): TGTGCCAGCTCACCACTTGAGTCTATTCAGCCCCAGCATTTT.

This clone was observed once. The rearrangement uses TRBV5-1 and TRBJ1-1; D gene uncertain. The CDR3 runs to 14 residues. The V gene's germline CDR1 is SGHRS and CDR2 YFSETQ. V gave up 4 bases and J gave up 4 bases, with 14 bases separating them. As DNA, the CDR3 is TGCGCCAGCAGCGCCGGCGAGGCGGGCACTGAAGCTTTCTTT. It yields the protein CASSAGEAGTEAFF.

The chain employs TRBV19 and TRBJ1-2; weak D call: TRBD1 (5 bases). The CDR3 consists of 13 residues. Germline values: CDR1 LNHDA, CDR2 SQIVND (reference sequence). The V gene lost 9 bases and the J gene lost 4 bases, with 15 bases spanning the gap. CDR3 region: CASLGNRPYGYTF. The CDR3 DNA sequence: TGTGCCAGCCTGGGCAACAGGCCCTATGGCTACACCTTC.

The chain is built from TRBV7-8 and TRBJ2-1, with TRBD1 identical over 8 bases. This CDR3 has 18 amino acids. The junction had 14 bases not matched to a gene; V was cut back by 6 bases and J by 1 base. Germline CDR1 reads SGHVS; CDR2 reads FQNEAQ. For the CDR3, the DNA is TGTGCCAGCAGTCCGGACAGGGTATTAGGGGCATCCTACAATGAGCAGTTCTTC. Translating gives CASSPDRVLGASYNEQFF.

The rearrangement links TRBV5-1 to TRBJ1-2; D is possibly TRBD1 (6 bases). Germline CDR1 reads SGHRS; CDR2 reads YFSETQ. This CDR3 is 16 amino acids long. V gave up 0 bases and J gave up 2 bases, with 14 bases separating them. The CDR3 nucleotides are TGCGCCAGCAGCTTGGAGTTCGGAGGACAGAACTATGGCTACACCTTC. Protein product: CASSLEFGGQNYGYTF.

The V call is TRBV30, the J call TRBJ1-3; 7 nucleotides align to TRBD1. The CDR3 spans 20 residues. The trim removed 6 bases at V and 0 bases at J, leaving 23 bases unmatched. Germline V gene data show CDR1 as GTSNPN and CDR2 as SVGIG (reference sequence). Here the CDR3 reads CACKLKSRATGYRSGNTIYF. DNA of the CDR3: TGTGCCTGTAAGCTCAAAAGTCGTGCGACAGGGTACCGCTCTGGAAACACCATATATTTT.

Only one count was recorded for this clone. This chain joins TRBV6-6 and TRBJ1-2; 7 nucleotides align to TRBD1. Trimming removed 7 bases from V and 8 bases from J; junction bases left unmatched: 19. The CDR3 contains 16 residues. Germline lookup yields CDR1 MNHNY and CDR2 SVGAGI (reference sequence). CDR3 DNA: TGTGCCAGCACCCCAGAGGGGGCAAGACAGGGTGGGGGCTACACCTTC. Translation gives CASTPEGARQGGGYTF.

The CDR3 spells CASSYLSGVSYEQYF. Here the CDR3 DNA reads TGTGCCAGCAGTTACCTGAGTGGAGTTTCCTACGAGCAGTACTTC. V is TRBV6-5 and J is TRBJ2-7; D is ambiguous. The germline V gene has CDR1 MNHEY and CDR2 SVGAGI. This CDR3 is 15 amino acids long. With 2 bases removed from V and 1 base from J, the gap between germline ends came to 12 bases.

The CDR3 reads CASSLIWQDTQYF. The CDR3 DNA reads as TGTGCCAGCAGCTTAATTTGGCAAGATACGCAGTATTTT. The genes are TRBV7-2 and TRBJ2-3, with D uncertain. Per germline, CDR1 SGHTA and CDR2 FQGNSA. With 2 bases removed from V and 5 bases from J, the gap between germline ends came to 8 bases. This CDR3 region has 13 residues.

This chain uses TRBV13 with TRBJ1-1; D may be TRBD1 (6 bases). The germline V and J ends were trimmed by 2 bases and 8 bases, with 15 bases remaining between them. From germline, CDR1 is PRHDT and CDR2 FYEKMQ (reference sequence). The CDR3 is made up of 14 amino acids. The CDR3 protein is CASSLSQNRAEAFF. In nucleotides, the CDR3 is TGTGCCAGCAGCTTATCACAAAACAGGGCCGAAGCTTTCTTT.

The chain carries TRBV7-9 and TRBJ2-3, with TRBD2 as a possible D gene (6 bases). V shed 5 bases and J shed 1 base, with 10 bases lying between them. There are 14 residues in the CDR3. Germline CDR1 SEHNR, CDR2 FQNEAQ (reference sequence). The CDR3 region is CASSQGLGTDTQYF. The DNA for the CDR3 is TGTGCCAGCAGCCAGGGACTTGGCACAGATACGCAGTATTTT.

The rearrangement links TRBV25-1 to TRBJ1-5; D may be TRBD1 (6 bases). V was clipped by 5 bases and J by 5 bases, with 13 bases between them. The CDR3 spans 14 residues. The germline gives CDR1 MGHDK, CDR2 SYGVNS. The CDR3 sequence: CASSSGGADQPQHF. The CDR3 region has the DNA TGTGCCAGCAGTTCTGGGGGCGCGGATCAGCCCCAGCATTTT.